A single sample is the source of the 8 T cell receptor beta chains below, sequenced in a study of neurological immune-mediated disorders. Stated time point: longitudinal time-point 1 (baseline). TCRdb fed the 5' RACE reads into MiXCR, producing one record per CDR3 protein. The repertoire holds tens of thousands of distinct CDR3 sequences, roughly an eighth seen once, with about 4.6% in the top ten. The sequencing sample was made of PBMCs. Every receptor here comes from a female donor with HTLV-1-associated myelopathy (HAM/TSP).

As for this clonotype: Being one base from a much bigger clone, this may be a read error. J is TRBJ2-2 and V is TRBV6-2 or TRBV6-3; the match to TRBD1 covers 7 bases. Losses at the gene ends were 10 bases for V and 5 bases for J; bases not matched to a gene: 13. The V gene's germline CDR1 is MNHEY and CDR2 SVGEGT. The CDR3 spans 15 residues. CDR3 sequence reads: CATRQGGQFTGELFF. The CDR3, as DNA: TGTGCCACCCGACAAGGGGGCCAATTTACCGGGGAGCTGTTTTTT.

This clonotype was counted ten times or more. The chain carries TRBV7-9 and TRBJ2-3, with a tentative D call TRBD1 (6 bases). The CDR3 has 14 residues. The germline V gene has CDR1 SEHNR and CDR2 FQNEAQ (reference sequence). The V end lost 4 bases, the J end lost 4 bases, and 12 bases lay between the germline ends. The CDR3 DNA reads TGTGCCAGCAGCTCGCAGGGACAACCAGATACGCAGTATTTT. Translating it yields CASSSQGQPDTQYF.

About this clonotype itself: This may stem from a read error, because a much larger clone lies one nucleotide away. The chain is built from TRBV14 and TRBJ2-1, with D hard to call. V dropped 1 base and J dropped 7 bases, with 17 bases sitting between them. The length of the CDR3 is 16 residues. The germline CDR1 and CDR2 sequences are SGHDN and FVKESK. Here the CDR3 DNA reads TGTGCCAGCAGCCAAGCTCGACCGGCCTTGGGGAATGAGCAGTTCTTC. This gives the protein CASSQARPALGNEQFF.

This clonotype was counted ten times or more. The chain links TRBV7-9 to TRBJ2-3, with D perhaps matching TRBD1 or TRBD2 (5 bases each). The germline gives CDR1 SEHNR, CDR2 FQNEAQ (reference sequence). The CDR3 covers 15 residues. V was clipped by 4 bases and J by 5 bases, with 16 bases between them. CDR3 residues: CASSSGTRVGDTQYF. The CDR3 coding sequence is TGTGCCAGCAGCTCCGGGACCAGGGTGGGAGATACGCAGTATTTT. The variable domain in full, with the rest retrieved from reference TRBV7-9 and TRBJ2-3, is DTGVSQNPRHKITKRGQNVTFRCDPISEHNRLYWYRQTLGQGPEFLTYFQNEAQLEKSRLLSDRFSAERPKGSFSTLEIQRTEQGDSAMYLCASSSGTRVGDTQYFGPGTRLTVL.

Many counts were recorded for this clonotype. The chain recombines TRBV27 with TRBJ2-7; D is uncertain. Germline V gene data show CDR1 as MNHEY and CDR2 as SMNVEV (reference sequence). Trimming stripped 3 bases from V and 3 bases from J, with 9 bases between. The CDR3 consists of 13 residues. The CDR3, as DNA: TGTGCCAGCAGTTTTATATCAGGCTACGAGCAGTACTTC. It codes for CASSFISGYEQYF.

This clonotype has ten or more counts. The V and J genes are TRBV20-1 and TRBJ2-3; TRBD2 agrees at 8 bases. The junction had 7 bases not matched to a gene; V was cut back by 0 bases and J by 5 bases. Germline V gives CDR1 DFQATT, CDR2 SNEGSKA (reference sequence). The CDR3 has 15 amino acids. The CDR3 reads CSAREGAGGLDTQYF. CDR3 nucleotide sequence: TGCAGTGCTAGAGAGGGCGCGGGGGGCCTAGATACGCAGTATTTT.

The table lists this clonotype with many counts. V is TRBV20-1 and J is TRBJ2-7, with 7 bases matching TRBD1. CDR1 and CDR2 (germline): DFQATT, SNEGSKA (reference sequence). This CDR3 spans 14 amino acids. The V and J ends lost 2 bases and 2 bases, in that order; junction bases with no gene match: 6. CDR3 residues: CSARPGQEAYEQYF. CDR3 nucleotides: TGCAGTGCTAGACCCGGACAGGAAGCCTACGAGCAGTACTTC.

Ten or more counts support this clonotype. The chain recombines TRBV12-3 or TRBV12-4 with TRBJ2-3, with 7 positions matching TRBD1. This CDR3 spans 14 amino acids. The junction had 4 bases not matched to a gene; V was cut back by 5 bases and J by 2 bases. Written as DNA, the CDR3 is TGTGCCAGCAGTCCCGGACAGGTCACAGATACGCAGTATTTT. Translation: CASSPGQVTDTQYF.